This is a list of T cell receptor beta chains from one sample in a study of blood T cells in healthy people across ages. TCRdb analysed the 5' RACE reads with MiXCR anew, one entry per CDR3 protein. Here the sample spans 600,000 or so distinct CDR3 sequences, roughly 30% being singletons. The sequencing sample was made of blood. These receptors were collected from an elderly woman in good health. Both conserved end residues are part of each CDR3. The order of the fields is CDR3 DNA, CDR3 protein, clone size, J gene, D gene, V gene. D genes are given only for firm matches. Expanded clones are given a class, and other clones once, few, many or no size at all.

TGCGCCAGCAGCTTGGAAGCGGGAGGGCTCGAGGAGCAGTTCTTC CASSLEAGGLEEQFF few TRBJ2-1 TRBD2 TRBV5-1
TGTGCCAGCAGTTTATCGGACCAGCCCCAGCATTTT CASSLSDQPQHF . TRBJ1-5 . TRBV27
TGCGCCAGTCAGGGGGGACTAGGGAACAATGAGCAGTTCTTC CASQGGLGNNEQFF many TRBJ2-1 . TRBV5-1
TGTGCCAGCAGTCTCAAGACAGGGGAGGTCTACGAGCAGTACTTC CASSLKTGEVYEQYF many TRBJ2-7 TRBD1 TRBV12-3/TRBV12-4
TGTGCCAGCAGCCAACTCGAGGCCAACGTCCTGACTTTC CASSQLEANVLTF many TRBJ2-6 . TRBV3-1
TGTGCCAGCAGCGTAAGGGTAGACACTGAAGCTTTCTTT CASSVRVDTEAFF few TRBJ1-1 . TRBV5-5
TGCAGTGCTAGTGCACTAGGAGATACGCAGTATTTT CSASALGDTQYF many TRBJ2-3 . TRBV20-1
TGCGCCAGCAGCCAAGATAACGCGGCTGGCTACACCTTC CASSQDNAAGYTF . TRBJ1-2 . TRBV4-1
TGTGCCAGCAGCCAAGCCAAGGGACTCTCCTACAATGAGCAGTTCTTC CASSQAKGLSYNEQFF many TRBJ2-1 . TRBV3-1
TGTGCCAGCAGGGAACAGGGTACCGGGGCCAACGTCCTGACTTTC CASREQGTGANVLTF many TRBJ2-6 . TRBV6-5
TGTGCCAGCTCCCCTCCGGAGCGGGGGGGCACAGATACGCAGTATTTT CASSPPERGGTDTQYF many TRBJ2-3 TRBD2 TRBV18
TGCAGCGTTGAGGGACTAACCCGCACAGATACGCAGTATTTT CSVEGLTRTDTQYF many TRBJ2-3 TRBD2 TRBV29-1
TGCGCCAGCGCCGTGACAGGGCGATCCGAGCAGTACTTC CASAVTGRSEQYF many TRBJ2-7 TRBD1 TRBV5-1
TGTGCCAGCAGCTTAGTATCCAAGGCGGGCTACACCTTC CASSLVSKAGYTF many TRBJ1-2 . TRBV7-2
TGCAGCATTACACAGGGTCTGCGGTACGAGCAGTACTTC CSITQGLRYEQYF . TRBJ2-7 . TRBV29-1
TGTGCCATCAGGGGTGCGGGTTCGAACACCGGGGAGCTGTTTTTT CAIRGAGSNTGELFF many TRBJ2-2 . TRBV10-3
TGTGCCAGCAGTGAAAGGCGAACCTCAGGAGGTGGAAAACTGTTTTTT CASSERRTSGGGKLFF . TRBJ1-4 . TRBV6-1
TGTGCCAGCAGCCGAACAGGGGGGAATTCACCCCTCCACTTT CASSRTGGNSPLHF many TRBJ1-6 TRBD1 TRBV7-9
TGTGCCAGCAGCCCATACTCGGGATTTAGCACAGATACGCAGTATTTT CASSPYSGFSTDTQYF . TRBJ2-3 . TRBV3-1
TGTGCCAGCAGTTTTTACTCCATCGGACAGGGTAAAAACTATGGCTACACCTTC CASSFYSIGQGKNYGYTF many TRBJ1-2 TRBD1 TRBV12-3/TRBV12-4
TGTGCCATCAGTGAAGCCGGGGACGGAAAGACGGGCGGCTACACCTTC CAISEAGDGKTGGYTF many TRBJ1-2 . TRBV10-3
TGCGCCAGCAGCCGGACTAGCGTTGCGTACTACGAGCAGTACTTC CASSRTSVAYYEQYF many TRBJ2-7 TRBD2 TRBV5-1
TGTGCCAGCAGTCCACGGACAGGGGCGGACGAGCAGTACTTC CASSPRTGADEQYF many TRBJ2-7 TRBD1 TRBV6-1
TGTGCCTGGAGTGTTCGTCAGGGCAACTATGGCTACACCTTC CAWSVRQGNYGYTF many TRBJ1-2 . TRBV30
TGTGCCAGCAGCTCCTGGGGGGGATCACGGCAGCCCCAGCATTTT CASSSWGGSRQPQHF . TRBJ1-5 . TRBV7-2
TGTGCCAGCAGCCGAAGTGTGGGTCGGGGGTCCCTGGATACGCAGTATTTT CASSRSVGRGSLDTQYF many TRBJ2-3 . TRBV7-2
TGCGCCAGCATGCTTAGCGGGGTGGCAGATACGCAGTATTTT CASMLSGVADTQYF many TRBJ2-3 TRBD2 TRBV5-1
TGTGCCAGCAGCTTGGGACAGACCTACTATGGCTACACCTTC CASSLGQTYYGYTF . TRBJ1-2 . TRBV5-4
TGTGCCAGCAGCTTAAAAGGTTGGGGGAGCACAGATACGCAGTATTTT CASSLKGWGSTDTQYF many TRBJ2-3 . TRBV7-6
TGTGCCAGTCGGCAGGGGGAGACCCAGTACTTC CASRQGETQYF many TRBJ2-5 . TRBV14
TGTGCCAGCAGTTACCCACCACAGGGGGCAGGTGAAAAACTGTTTTTT CASSYPPQGAGEKLFF . TRBJ1-4 TRBD1 TRBV6-6
TGTGCCAGCAGTTTACTGGGGAGGACAGATGCGCAGTATTTT CASSLLGRTDAQYF . TRBJ2-3 . TRBV12-3/TRBV12-4
TGCGCCAGCAGCTTGGCCGCGTCGGGCGGGGGCTACACCTTC CASSLAASGGGYTF many TRBJ1-2 . TRBV5-1
TGTGCCAGCAGTGACCTTTGGGGGACCCAGTACTTC CASSDLWGTQYF . TRBJ2-5 . TRBV6-5
TGTGCCAGCAGCAGGGACAGGGTAGGCGAGCAGTACTTC CASSRDRVGEQYF many TRBJ2-7 TRBD1 TRBV7-2
TGTGCCAGCAGCTTAGGTCAGGTGGAGTCACCCCTCCACTTT CASSLGQVESPLHF many TRBJ1-6 . TRBV7-8
TGTGCCAGCAGCTATACAGGGGGGAGGACTGAAGCTTTCTTT CASSYTGGRTEAFF many TRBJ1-1 TRBD1 TRBV6-2/TRBV6-3
TGTGCCAGCAGTGAAGGGACAGGGGCGAAACTATATGGCTACACCTTC CASSEGTGAKLYGYTF many TRBJ1-2 TRBD1 TRBV2
TGTGCCAGCAGCCTCGTTGGACAGGGCTTTGGAGAGACCCAGTACTTC CASSLVGQGFGETQYF many TRBJ2-5 TRBD1 TRBV9
TGTGCATCCGCTTCTGGGGCCAACGTCCTGACTTTC CASASGANVLTF many TRBJ2-6 . TRBV30
TGTGCCAGCAGTCTCACGAGGGGCTCTCGTGGCTACACCTTC CASSLTRGSRGYTF few TRBJ1-2 . TRBV28
TGCAGCGTTGAAACTCAAGGGACCAACGAGCAGTACTTC CSVETQGTNEQYF many TRBJ2-7 . TRBV29-1
TGTGCCTGGAGCGCTTTGACAGGGAACTATGGCTACACCTTC CAWSALTGNYGYTF many TRBJ1-2 TRBD1 TRBV30
TGCGCCAGCAGCCTCCCACTAGCGGGGGGGCACGACGAGCAGTACTTC CASSLPLAGGHDEQYF many TRBJ2-7 TRBD2 TRBV5-1
TGTGCCAGCTCCCTTCCGGGCTATGGCCACACCTTC CASSLPGYGHTF few TRBJ1-2 . TRBV18
TGTGCCAGCAGTGAACCCGGGGAACCTAACTATGGCTACACCTTC CASSEPGEPNYGYTF many TRBJ1-2 . TRBV28
TGCGCCAGCAGCTCGGGACACCCCACAGATACGCAGTATTTT CASSSGHPTDTQYF many TRBJ2-3 . TRBV5-1
TGTGCCAGCAGCTTAATCCGACCCGGCCGGGGGGCCAACGTCCTGACTTTC CASSLIRPGRGANVLTF many TRBJ2-6 . TRBV7-9
TGTGCCGACAGCTTAGATTGGGACTCTCGCTACGAGCAGTACTTC CADSLDWDSRYEQYF . TRBJ2-7 . TRBV7-2